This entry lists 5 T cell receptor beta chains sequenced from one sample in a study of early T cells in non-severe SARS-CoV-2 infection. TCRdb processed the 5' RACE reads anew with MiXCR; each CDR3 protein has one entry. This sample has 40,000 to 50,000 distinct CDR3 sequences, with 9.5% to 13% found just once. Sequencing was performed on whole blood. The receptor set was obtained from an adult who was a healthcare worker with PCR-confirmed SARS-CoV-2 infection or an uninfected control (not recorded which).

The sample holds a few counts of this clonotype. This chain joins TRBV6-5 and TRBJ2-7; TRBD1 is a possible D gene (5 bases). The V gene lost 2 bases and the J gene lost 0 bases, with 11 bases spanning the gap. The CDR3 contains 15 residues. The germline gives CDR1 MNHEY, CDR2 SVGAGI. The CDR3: CASSYPSQGSYEQYF. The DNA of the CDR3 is TGTGCCAGCAGTTACCCATCGCAGGGCTCCTACGAGCAGTACTTC.

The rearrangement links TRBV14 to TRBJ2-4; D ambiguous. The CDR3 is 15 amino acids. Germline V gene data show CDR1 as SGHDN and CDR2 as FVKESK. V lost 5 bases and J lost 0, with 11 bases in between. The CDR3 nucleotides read TGTGCCAGCAGCAAAGGGTTTGGAGCCAAAAACATTCAGTACTTC. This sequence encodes CASSKGFGAKNIQYF.

CDR3 sequence: CASTLAGSYEQYF. The CDR3 DNA reads TGTGCCAGCACCCTAGCGGGATCCTACGAGCAGTACTTC. The rearrangement uses TRBV6-2 or TRBV6-3 and TRBJ2-7; 9 nucleotides match TRBD2. From germline, CDR1 is MNHEY and CDR2 SVGEGT. V lost 7 bases, J lost 1 base, and 2 bases stayed unmatched. The CDR3 is 13 residues long.

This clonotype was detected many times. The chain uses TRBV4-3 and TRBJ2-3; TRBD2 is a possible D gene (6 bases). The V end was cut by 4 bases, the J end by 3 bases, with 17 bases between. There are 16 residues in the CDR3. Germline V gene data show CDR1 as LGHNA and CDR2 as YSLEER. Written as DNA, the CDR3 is TGCGCCAGCAGCCTAGGAGGGAGTAGCGAGACAGATACGCAGTATTTT. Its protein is CASSLGGSSETDTQYF.

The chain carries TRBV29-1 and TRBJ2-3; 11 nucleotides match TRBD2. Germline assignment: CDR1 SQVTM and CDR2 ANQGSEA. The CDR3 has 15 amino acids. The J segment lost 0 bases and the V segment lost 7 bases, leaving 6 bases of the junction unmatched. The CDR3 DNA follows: TGCAGCGCAGAACTAGCGGGAGCTAGCACAGATACGCAGTATTTT. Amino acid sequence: CSAELAGASTDTQYF.